A single sample is the source of the 14 T cell receptor beta chains below, sequenced in a study of blood T cell repertoires in COVID-19. The table came from immunoSEQ multiplex PCR; TCRdb's copy has only in-frame clones and leaves some out. This table has about 190,000 clones, more than 70% appearing once. Material for sequencing was peripheral blood. These receptors came from a woman aged 40-49 years who had recovered from COVID-19.

The chain is built from TRBV6-5 and TRBJ2-7; 9 bases align to TRBD2. This CDR3 has 15 amino acids. Losses at the gene ends were 7 bases for V and 7 bases for J; bases not matched to a gene: 14. Germline assignment: CDR1 MNHEY and CDR2 SVGAGI. CDR3 in amino acids: CASNDGLAPRGEQYF. As DNA, the CDR3 is TGTGCCAGCAACGACGGACTAGCGCCAAGGGGAGAGCAGTACTTC.

CDR3 coding DNA: TGCGCCAGGTCACGGCGGGAGGGCACAGATACGCAGTATTTT. Amino acid sequence: CARSRREGTDTQYF. The chain uses TRBV10-2 and TRBJ2-3; 8 positions agree with TRBD2. CDR3 length: 14 amino acids. V was pared by 9 bases and J by 1 base, with 6 bases of the junction left unmatched. Germline CDR1 and CDR2: WSHSY and SAAADI.

V gene TRBV14 combines with J gene TRBJ2-5, with 7 bases matching TRBD2. Germline V gene lookup returns CDR1 SGHDN and CDR2 FVKESK. The CDR3 extends over 22 amino acids. Unmatched junction bases numbered 24, after V lost 0 bases and J lost 2 bases. The CDR3 loop is CASSQDPVWTGGWRERQETQYF. The CDR3 nucleotides read TGTGCCAGCAGCCAAGATCCCGTGTGGACGGGGGGTTGGCGGGAGAGGCAAGAGACCCAGTACTTC.

The V call is TRBV27, the J call TRBJ1-5; 10 bases map to TRBD1. This CDR3 contains 15 residues. J was trimmed by 7 bases and V by 5 bases; bases with no gene match: 8. Germline V gene lookup returns CDR1 MNHEY and CDR2 SMNVEV (reference sequence). The CDR3 loop is CASSRDRGMSQPQHF. The CDR3 coding sequence is TGTGCCAGCAGTCGGGACAGGGGAATGTCGCAGCCCCAGCATTTT.

The chain uses TRBV18 and TRBJ1-2; no definite D call. V was cut by 3 bases and J by 7 bases, with 21 bases left in between. The germline V gene encodes CDR1 KGHSH and CDR2 LQKENI. This CDR3 region has 16 residues. The CDR3 DNA reads TGTGCCAGCTCACCCCCAAGGGAGTCTCCGGGCCGTGGCTACACCTTC. This gives the protein CASSPPRESPGRGYTF.

This clone was detected once. CDR3: CASSKALWADMNTEAFF. For the CDR3, the DNA is TGTGCCAGCAGCAAAGCGCTTTGGGCAGACATGAACACTGAAGCTTTCTTT. J is TRBJ1-1 and V is TRBV21-1; the table calls TRBD1, which could not be checked here. TRBV21-1 counts as a pseudogene. CDR3 length equals 17 residues.

The genes are TRBV5-1 and TRBJ1-4, with TRBD1 matching 10 bases. The CDR3 consists of 16 residues. Trimming removed 0 bases from V and 4 bases from J; junction bases left unmatched: 3. The germline V gene has CDR1 SGHRS and CDR2 YFSETQ. In DNA form, the CDR3 reads TGCGCCAGCAGCTTGGGACAGGGGGCCGGTAATGAAAAACTGTTTTTT. Translated: CASSLGQGAGNEKLFF.

V is TRBV28 and J is TRBJ1-1; the match to TRBD1 covers 10 bases. The CDR3 runs 15 residues. Trimming took 4 bases from V and 5 from J; bases not matched to a gene: 7. Germline assignment: CDR1 MDHEN and CDR2 SYDVKM. The CDR3 bases are TGTGCCAGCAGTTCCCCCGGGACAGGGGAGACTGAAGCTTTCTTT. Amino acids: CASSSPGTGETEAFF.

In this sample, this clone turned up a few times. J is TRBJ1-1 and V is TRBV6-2 or TRBV6-3; no reliable D call. Trimming took 2 bases from V and 1 from J, leaving 11 bases between them. The CDR3 sequence is 15 residues long. Per germline, CDR1 MNHEY and CDR2 SVGEGT. The CDR3 DNA follows: TGTGCCAGCAGTTACGATCCACAAGAGAACACTGAAGCTTTCTTT. It is translated as CASSYDPQENTEAFF.

This sequence joins TRBV9 and TRBJ1-1; weak D call: TRBD1 (6 bases). This CDR3 is built from 14 residues. Germline assignment: CDR1 SGDLS and CDR2 YYNGEE. V was trimmed by 0 bases and J by 5 bases, leaving 11 bases between them. The CDR3 coding sequence is TGTGCCAGCAGCGTAGACGGTCAGGGGACTGAAGCTTTCTTT. It translates to CASSVDGQGTEAFF.

The gene calls are TRBV7-9 and TRBJ2-1; 9 bases are shared with TRBD2. V was pared by 3 bases and J by 10 bases, with 10 bases of the junction left unmatched. Germline CDR1 and CDR2: SEHNR and FQNEAQ (reference sequence). The CDR3 has 15 amino acids. In DNA, the CDR3 is TGTGCCAGCAGCTTTACGCGGGAGGGCCGGGGGGAGCAGTTCTTC. Translation: CASSFTREGRGEQFF.

The V call is TRBV27, the J call TRBJ1-2; TRBD1 agrees at 8 bases. CDR3 length: 17 amino acids. Trimming took 7 bases from V and 0 from J; bases not matched to a gene: 13. Germline assignment: CDR1 MNHEY and CDR2 SMNVEV (reference sequence). The CDR3 spells CASTPGGAGTANYGYTF. DNA for the CDR3: TGTGCCAGCACCCCAGGGGGCGCGGGAACAGCTAACTATGGCTACACCTTC.

This chain uses TRBV6-5 with TRBJ1-1; D gene uncertain. This CDR3 region has 14 residues. The germline V gene encodes CDR1 MNHEY and CDR2 SVGAGI. Trimming left V 0 bases short and J 0 bases short, with 5 bases between. CDR3 nucleotides: TGTGCCAGCAGTTACTCGGGCATGAACACTGAAGCTTTCTTT. This translates into CASSYSGMNTEAFF.

The chain is built from TRBV7-8 and TRBJ2-1; D unclear. This CDR3 has 16 residues. The V and J ends lost 5 bases and 0 bases respectively, with 14 bases between them. Germline lookup yields CDR1 SGHVS and CDR2 FQNEAQ. CDR3 sequence (DNA): TGTGCCAGCAGCCCTCCGAGCGCTGGCTCCTACAATGAGCAGTTCTTC. The encoded protein is CASSPPSAGSYNEQFF.